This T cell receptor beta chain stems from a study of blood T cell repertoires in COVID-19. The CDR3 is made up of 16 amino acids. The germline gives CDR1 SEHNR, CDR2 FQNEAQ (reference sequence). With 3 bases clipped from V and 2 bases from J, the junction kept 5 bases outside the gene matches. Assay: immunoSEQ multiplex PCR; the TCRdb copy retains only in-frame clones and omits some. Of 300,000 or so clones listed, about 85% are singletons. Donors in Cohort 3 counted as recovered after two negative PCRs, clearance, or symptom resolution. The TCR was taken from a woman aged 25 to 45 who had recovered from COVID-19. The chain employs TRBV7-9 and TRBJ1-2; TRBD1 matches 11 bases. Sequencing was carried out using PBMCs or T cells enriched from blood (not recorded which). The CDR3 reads CASSFQWTGGNYGYTF. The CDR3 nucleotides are TGTGCCAGCAGCTTCCAATGGACAGGGGGCAACTATGGCTACACCTTC.